The TCR beta chain under discussion was sequenced for a study of STAT5B mutations in CD4+ large granular lymphocyte leukemia. Study-level points and caveats: The CD4+ versus CD8+ T-LGLL clonality difference may reflect limited sample size. Compared with healthy controls (2/35), patient top clones favored TRBV06 (8/27). Main leukemic clonotypes were patient-specific, but 20% to 25% appeared at low frequency elsewhere.

Germline-derived CDR1 and CDR2 are SGHRS and YFSETQ. The V end lost 7 bases, the J end lost 5 bases, and 6 bases lay between the germline ends. The CDR3 is 10 amino acids. Produced via immunoSEQ multiplex PCR; TCRdb's table is partial and in-frame only. The sample includes tens of thousands of clones, approximately 84% of them seen just once. On this clone itself: No antigen is known for it.

Source material: CD4+ T cells from blood buffy coats. This rearrangement joins TRBV5-1 to TRBJ1-2, with D uncertain. The TCR sequence derives from a human donor in good health. The CDR3 DNA reads TGCGCCAGCCGGGAATATGGCTACACCTTC. It translates to CASREYGYTF. Drawing the rest from reference TRBV5-1 and TRBJ1-2, the complete variable domain is KAGVTQTPRYLIKTRGQQVTLSCSPISGHRSVSWYQQTPGQGLQFLFEYFSETQRNKGNFPGRFSGRQFSNSRSEMNVSTLELGDSALYLCASREYGYTFGSGTRLTVV.